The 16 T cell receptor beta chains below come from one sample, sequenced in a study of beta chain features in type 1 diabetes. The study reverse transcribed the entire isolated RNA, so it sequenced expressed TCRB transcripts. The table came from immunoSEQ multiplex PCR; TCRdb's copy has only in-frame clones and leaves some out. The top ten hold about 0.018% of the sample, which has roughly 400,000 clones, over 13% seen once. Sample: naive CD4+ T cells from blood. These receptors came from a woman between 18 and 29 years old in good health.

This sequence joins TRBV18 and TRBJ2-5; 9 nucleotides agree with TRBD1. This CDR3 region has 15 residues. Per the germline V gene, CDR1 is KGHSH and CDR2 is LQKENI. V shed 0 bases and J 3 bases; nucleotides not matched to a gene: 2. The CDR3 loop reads CASSPPGQGKETQYF. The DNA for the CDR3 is TGTGCCAGCTCACCACCGGGACAGGGCAAAGAGACCCAGTACTTC.

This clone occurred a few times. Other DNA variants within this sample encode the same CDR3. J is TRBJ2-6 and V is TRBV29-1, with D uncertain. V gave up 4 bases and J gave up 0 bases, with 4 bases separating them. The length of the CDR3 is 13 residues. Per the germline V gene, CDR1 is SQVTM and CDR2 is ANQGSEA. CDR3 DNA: TGCAGCGTTGGTAGCTCTGGGGCCAACGTCCTGACTTTC. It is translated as CSVGSSGANVLTF.

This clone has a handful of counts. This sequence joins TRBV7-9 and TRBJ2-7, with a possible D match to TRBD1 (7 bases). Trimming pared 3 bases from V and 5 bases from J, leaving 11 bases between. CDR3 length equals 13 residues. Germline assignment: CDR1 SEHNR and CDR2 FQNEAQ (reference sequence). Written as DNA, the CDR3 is TGTGCCAGCAGCTTGACAGGGAGGAACGAGCAGTACTTC. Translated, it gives CASSLTGRNEQYF. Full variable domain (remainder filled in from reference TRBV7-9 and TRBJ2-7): DTGVSQNPRHKITKRGQNVTFRCDPISEHNRLYWYRQTLGQGPEFLTYFQNEAQLEKSRLLSDRFSAERPKGSFSTLEIQRTEQGDSAMYLCASSLTGRNEQYFGPGTRLTVT.

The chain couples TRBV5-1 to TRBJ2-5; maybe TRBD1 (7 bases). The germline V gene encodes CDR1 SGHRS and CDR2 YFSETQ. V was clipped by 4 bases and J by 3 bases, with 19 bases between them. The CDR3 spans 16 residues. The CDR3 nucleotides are TGCGCCAGCAGCGGGGGGTTGGGACAGAATGAAGAGACCCAGTACTTC. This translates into CASSGGLGQNEETQYF.

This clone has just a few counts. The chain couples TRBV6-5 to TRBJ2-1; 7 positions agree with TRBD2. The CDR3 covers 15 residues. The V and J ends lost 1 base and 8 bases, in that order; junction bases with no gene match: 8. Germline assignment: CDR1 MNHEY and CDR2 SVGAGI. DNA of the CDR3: TGTGCCAGCAGTTACTACGGACTAGGAGTTGATGAGCAGTTCTTC. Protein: CASSYYGLGVDEQFF.

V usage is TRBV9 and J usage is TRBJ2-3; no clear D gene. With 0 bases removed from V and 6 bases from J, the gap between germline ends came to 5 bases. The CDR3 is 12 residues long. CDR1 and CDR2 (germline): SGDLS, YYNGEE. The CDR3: CASSVAVDTQYF. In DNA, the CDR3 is TGTGCCAGCAGCGTAGCGGTCGATACGCAGTATTTT.

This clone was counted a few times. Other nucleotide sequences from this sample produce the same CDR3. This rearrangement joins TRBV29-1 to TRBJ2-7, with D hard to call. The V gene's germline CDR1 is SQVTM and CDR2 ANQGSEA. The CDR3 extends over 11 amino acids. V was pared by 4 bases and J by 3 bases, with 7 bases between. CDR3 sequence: CSVGRGYEQYF. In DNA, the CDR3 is TGCAGCGTTGGGAGAGGCTACGAGCAGTACTTC.

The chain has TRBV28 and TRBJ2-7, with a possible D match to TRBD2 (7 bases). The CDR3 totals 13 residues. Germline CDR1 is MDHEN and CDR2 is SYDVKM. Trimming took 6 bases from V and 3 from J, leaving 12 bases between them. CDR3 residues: CASRGGRGYEQYF. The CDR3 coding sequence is TGTGCCAGCAGAGGGGGGAGGGGCTACGAGCAGTACTTC.

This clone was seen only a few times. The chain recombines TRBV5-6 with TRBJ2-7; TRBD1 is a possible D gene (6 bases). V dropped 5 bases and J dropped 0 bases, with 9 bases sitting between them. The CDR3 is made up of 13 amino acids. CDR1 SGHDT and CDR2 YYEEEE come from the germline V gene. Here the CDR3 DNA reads TGTGCCAGCAGTCCGGACAGCTCCTACGAGCAGTACTTC. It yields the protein CASSPDSSYEQYF.

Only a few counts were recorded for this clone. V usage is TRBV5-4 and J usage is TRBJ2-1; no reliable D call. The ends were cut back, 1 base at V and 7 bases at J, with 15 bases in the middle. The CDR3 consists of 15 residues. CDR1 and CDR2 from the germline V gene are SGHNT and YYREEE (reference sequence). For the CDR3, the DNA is TGTGCCAGCAGCTTGAGCGCCGCCAGTAAAAATGAGCAGTTCTTC. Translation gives CASSLSAASKNEQFF.

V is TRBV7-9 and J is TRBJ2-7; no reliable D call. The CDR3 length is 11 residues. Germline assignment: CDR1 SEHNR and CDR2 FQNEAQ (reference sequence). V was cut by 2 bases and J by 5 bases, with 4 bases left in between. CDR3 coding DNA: TGTGCCAGCAGCTTAAGAGACGAGCAGTACTTC. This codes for CASSLRDEQYF.

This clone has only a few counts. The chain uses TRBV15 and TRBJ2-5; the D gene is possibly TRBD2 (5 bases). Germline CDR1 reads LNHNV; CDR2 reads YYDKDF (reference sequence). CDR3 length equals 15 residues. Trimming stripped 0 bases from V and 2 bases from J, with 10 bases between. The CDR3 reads CATSRDRGSQETQYF. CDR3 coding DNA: TGTGCCACCAGCAGAGATCGAGGGAGTCAAGAGACCCAGTACTTC.

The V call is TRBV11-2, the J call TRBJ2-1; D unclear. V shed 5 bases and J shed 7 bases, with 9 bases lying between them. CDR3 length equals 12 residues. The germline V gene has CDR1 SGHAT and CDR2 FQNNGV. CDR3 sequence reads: CASSLQLNEQFF. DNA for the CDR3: TGTGCCAGCAGCCTCCAACTGAATGAGCAGTTCTTC.

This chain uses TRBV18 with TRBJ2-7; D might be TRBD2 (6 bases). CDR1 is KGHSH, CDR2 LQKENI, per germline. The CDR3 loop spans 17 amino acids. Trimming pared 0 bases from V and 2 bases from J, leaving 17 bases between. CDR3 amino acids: CASSPPVGGVSTYEQYF. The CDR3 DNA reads TGTGCCAGCTCACCACCGGTTGGCGGGGTCTCAACCTACGAGCAGTACTTC.

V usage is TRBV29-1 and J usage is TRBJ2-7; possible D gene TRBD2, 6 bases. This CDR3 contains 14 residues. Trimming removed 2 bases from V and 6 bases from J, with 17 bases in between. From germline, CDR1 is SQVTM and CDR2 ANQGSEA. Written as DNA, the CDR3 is TGCAGCGTTGAAACAGCCGAATTCGGGGGCGAGCAGTACTTC. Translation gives CSVETAEFGGEQYF.

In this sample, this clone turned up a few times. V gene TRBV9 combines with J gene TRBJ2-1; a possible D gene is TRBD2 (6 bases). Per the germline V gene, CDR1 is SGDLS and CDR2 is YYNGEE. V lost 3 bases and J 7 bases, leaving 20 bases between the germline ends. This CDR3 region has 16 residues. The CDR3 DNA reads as TGTGCCAGCAGCGCCCGCCGACGGGACGCGGGGAATGAGCAGTTCTTC. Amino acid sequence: CASSARRRDAGNEQFF.